Listed below are T cell receptor beta chains from one sample, sequenced in a study of blood T cell repertoires in COVID-19. Using immunoSEQ multiplex PCR, the repertoire was profiled, and TCRdb retains in-frame clones only, with some absent. The table has 140,000 or so clones, approximately 83% seen once. Sequenced sample: peripheral blood. These receptors all stem from an elderly woman with acute or convalescent COVID-19. Both conserved end residues are part of each CDR3. Fields, in order: clone size, J gene, D gene, V gene, CDR3 protein, CDR3 DNA. D genes are given only for firm matches. Size values are once, few and many counts, or a class for expanded clones, and some rows have none.

clone size: NA; J gene: TRBJ1-4; D gene: TRBD1; V gene: TRBV15; CDR3 protein: CATSSRGSTNEKLFF; CDR3 DNA: TGTGCCACCAGCAGCAGGGGGAGTACTAATGAAAAACTGTTTTTT
clone size: NA; J gene: TRBJ2-5; D gene: TRBD1; V gene: TRBV3-1/TRBV3-2; CDR3 protein: CASSQDWGTVQETQYF; CDR3 DNA: TGTGCCAGCAGCCAAGATTGGGGGACAGTCCAAGAGACCCAGTACTTC
clone size: NA; J gene: TRBJ1-6; D gene: TRBD1; V gene: TRBV19; CDR3 protein: CASSIQGARSPLHF; CDR3 DNA: TGTGCCAGTAGTATACAGGGGGCGCGTTCACCCCTCCACTTT
clone size: once; J gene: TRBJ1-1; D gene: NA; V gene: TRBV6-5; CDR3 protein: CASRETVNTEAFF; CDR3 DNA: TGTGCCAGCAGGGAGACAGTGAACACTGAAGCTTTCTTT
clone size: NA; J gene: TRBJ2-1; D gene: NA; V gene: TRBV12-5; CDR3 protein: CASGGDSPYNEQFF; CDR3 DNA: TGTGCTAGTGGTGGTGACAGTCCTTACAATGAGCAGTTCTTC
clone size: NA; J gene: TRBJ1-2; D gene: NA; V gene: TRBV30; CDR3 protein: CAWTPDILSGYTF; CDR3 DNA: TGTGCCTGGACCCCCGACATATTGTCGGGCTACACCTTC
clone size: NA; J gene: TRBJ2-1; D gene: TRBD2; V gene: TRBV7-6; CDR3 protein: CASSRPEAGGNEQFF; CDR3 DNA: TGTGCCAGCAGCCGTCCAGAAGCGGGAGGTAATGAGCAGTTCTTC
clone size: NA; J gene: TRBJ1-6; D gene: NA; V gene: TRBV7-4; CDR3 protein: CASSLGLGRGSYNSPLHF; CDR3 DNA: TGTGCCAGCAGCTTAGGACTCGGCAGGGGCTCCTATAATTCACCCCTCCACTTT
clone size: NA; J gene: TRBJ1-4; D gene: NA; V gene: TRBV20-1; CDR3 protein: CSASTQGAPFRFF; CDR3 DNA: TGCAGTGCTAGTACGCAAGGGGCCCCGTTTCGGTTTTTT
clone size: NA; J gene: TRBJ1-5; D gene: NA; V gene: TRBV19; CDR3 protein: CASSIDRGQPQHF; CDR3 DNA: TGTGCCAGTAGTATAGACAGGGGTCAGCCCCAGCATTTT
clone size: once; J gene: TRBJ1-2; D gene: NA; V gene: TRBV19; CDR3 protein: CASTPAVAGDSNYGYTF; CDR3 DNA: TGTGCCAGTACCCCCGCAGTTGCAGGGGATTCTAACTATGGCTACACCTTC
clone size: NA; J gene: TRBJ1-1; D gene: NA; V gene: TRBV19; CDR3 protein: CASSLRGNTEAFF; CDR3 DNA: TGTGCCAGTAGCCTAAGAGGGAATACTGAAGCTTTCTTT
clone size: NA; J gene: TRBJ1-1; D gene: NA; V gene: TRBV5-1; CDR3 protein: CASSLERVDTEAFF; CDR3 DNA: TGCGCCAGCAGCTTGGAACGGGTGGACACTGAAGCTTTCTTT
clone size: NA; J gene: TRBJ1-2; D gene: NA; V gene: TRBV19; CDR3 protein: CASSIGPQGQRYTF; CDR3 DNA: TGTGCCAGTAGTATAGGCCCGCAGGGGCAGCGCTACACCTTC
clone size: once; J gene: TRBJ1-2; D gene: NA; V gene: TRBV3-1/TRBV3-2; CDR3 protein: CASSQDRFSGYTF; CDR3 DNA: TGTGCCAGCAGCCAAGACAGGTTCTCTGGCTACACCTTC
clone size: NA; J gene: TRBJ2-2; D gene: TRBD1; V gene: TRBV10-3; CDR3 protein: CAISPGTGDPGELFF; CDR3 DNA: TGTGCCATCAGTCCCGGGACAGGGGATCCCGGGGAGCTGTTTTTT
clone size: NA; J gene: TRBJ1-5; D gene: TRBD1; V gene: TRBV19; CDR3 protein: CASSIEGTGLRPQHF; CDR3 DNA: TGTGCCAGTAGTATAGAGGGGACAGGGCTGAGGCCCCAGCATTTT
clone size: NA; J gene: TRBJ1-1; D gene: NA; V gene: TRBV4-1; CDR3 protein: CASSQISRRTEAFF; CDR3 DNA: TGCGCCAGCAGCCAAATTTCGCGGAGGACTGAAGCTTTCTTT
clone size: NA; J gene: TRBJ2-7; D gene: TRBD1; V gene: TRBV7-7; CDR3 protein: CASSSTGTGSYEQYF; CDR3 DNA: TGTGCCAGCAGCAGTACCGGGACAGGGTCCTACGAGCAGTACTTC
clone size: NA; J gene: TRBJ1-2; D gene: NA; V gene: TRBV7-9; CDR3 protein: CASSDGISLRYYGYTF; CDR3 DNA: TGTGCCAGCAGCGACGGCATAAGTTTGAGGTACTATGGCTACACCTTC
clone size: NA; J gene: TRBJ2-5; D gene: TRBD2; V gene: TRBV5-4; CDR3 protein: CASSQELAGDQETQYF; CDR3 DNA: TGTGCCAGCAGCCAAGAACTAGCGGGGGACCAAGAGACCCAGTACTTC
clone size: NA; J gene: TRBJ1-2; D gene: NA; V gene: TRBV7-2; CDR3 protein: CASSFSAPVPYGYTF; CDR3 DNA: TGTGCCAGCAGCTTCAGTGCCCCCGTTCCCTATGGCTACACCTTC
clone size: NA; J gene: TRBJ1-2; D gene: TRBD1; V gene: TRBV6-5; CDR3 protein: CASSVDRANYGYTF; CDR3 DNA: TGTGCCAGCAGCGTGGACAGGGCGAACTATGGCTACACCTTC
clone size: NA; J gene: TRBJ2-3; D gene: NA; V gene: TRBV18; CDR3 protein: CASSPPTRTPRRTDTQYF; CDR3 DNA: TGTGCCAGCTCACCACCTACCCGGACACCCCGCCGCACAGATACGCAGTATTTT
clone size: NA; J gene: TRBJ1-5; D gene: NA; V gene: TRBV6-5; CDR3 protein: CASSPYPGSNQPQHF; CDR3 DNA: TGTGCCAGCAGCCCCTACCCCGGGAGCAATCAGCCCCAGCATTTT
clone size: NA; J gene: TRBJ2-7; D gene: TRBD2; V gene: TRBV6-5; CDR3 protein: CASSLSSGDPYEQYF; CDR3 DNA: TGTGCCAGCAGTTTATCTAGCGGGGACCCCTACGAGCAGTACTTC
clone size: NA; J gene: TRBJ2-5; D gene: NA; V gene: TRBV27; CDR3 protein: CASSYVSFYQETQYF; CDR3 DNA: TGTGCCAGCAGTTATGTCTCTTTTTACCAAGAGACCCAGTACTTC
clone size: few; J gene: TRBJ1-1; D gene: NA; V gene: TRBV2; CDR3 protein: CASIRTGQNTEAFF; CDR3 DNA: TGTGCCAGCATCAGAACAGGACAGAACACTGAAGCTTTCTTT
clone size: NA; J gene: TRBJ1-1; D gene: NA; V gene: TRBV25-1; CDR3 protein: CASRDDGGGLNTEAFF; CDR3 DNA: TGTGCCAGCAGGGATGATGGGGGGGGTTTGAACACTGAAGCTTTCTTT
clone size: NA; J gene: TRBJ1-5; D gene: TRBD1; V gene: TRBV10-3; CDR3 protein: CAISERQGGNQPQHF; CDR3 DNA: TGTGCCATCAGTGAGCGACAGGGGGGCAATCAGCCCCAGCATTTT